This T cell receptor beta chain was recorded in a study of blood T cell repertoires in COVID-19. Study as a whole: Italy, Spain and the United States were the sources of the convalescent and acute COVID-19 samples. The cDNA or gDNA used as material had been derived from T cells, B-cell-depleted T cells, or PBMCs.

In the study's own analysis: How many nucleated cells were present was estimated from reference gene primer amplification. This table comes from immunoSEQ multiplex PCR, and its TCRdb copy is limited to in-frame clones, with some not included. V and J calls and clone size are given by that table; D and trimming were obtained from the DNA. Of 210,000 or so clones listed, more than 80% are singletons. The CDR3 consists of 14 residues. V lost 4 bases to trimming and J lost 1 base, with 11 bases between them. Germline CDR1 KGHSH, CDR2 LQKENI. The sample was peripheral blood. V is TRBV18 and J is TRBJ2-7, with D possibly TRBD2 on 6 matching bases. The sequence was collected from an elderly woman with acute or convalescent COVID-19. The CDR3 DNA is TGTGCCAGCTCACTAGCGGACCCATCCTACGAGCAGTACTTC. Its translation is CASSLADPSYEQYF.